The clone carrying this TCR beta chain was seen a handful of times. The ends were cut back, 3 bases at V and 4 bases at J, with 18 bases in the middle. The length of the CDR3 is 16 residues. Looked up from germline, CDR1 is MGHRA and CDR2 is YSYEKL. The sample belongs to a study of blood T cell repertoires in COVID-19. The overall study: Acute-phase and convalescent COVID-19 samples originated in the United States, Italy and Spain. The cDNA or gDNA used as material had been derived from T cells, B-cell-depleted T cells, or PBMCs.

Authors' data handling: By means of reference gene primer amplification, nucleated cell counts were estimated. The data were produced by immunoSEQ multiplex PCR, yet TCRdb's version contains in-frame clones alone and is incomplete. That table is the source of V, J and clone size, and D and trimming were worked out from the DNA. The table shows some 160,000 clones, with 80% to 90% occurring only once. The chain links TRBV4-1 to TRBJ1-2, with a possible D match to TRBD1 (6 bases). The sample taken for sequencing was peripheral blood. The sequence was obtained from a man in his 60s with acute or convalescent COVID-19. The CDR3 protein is CASSQTQGALAYGYTF. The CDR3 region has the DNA TGCGCCAGCAGCCAGACACAGGGCGCCCTCGCCTATGGCTACACCTTC.